The 11 T cell receptor beta chains listed next were all sequenced from one sample in a study of blood T cell repertoires in COVID-19. Using immunoSEQ multiplex PCR, the repertoire was profiled, and TCRdb retains in-frame clones only, with some absent. This sample carries 90,000 to 120,000 clones, around 86% of them seen once, and the ten largest clones take more than 14%. Sequencing was performed on peripheral blood. The receptors here all came from a middle-aged man with acute or convalescent COVID-19.

V gene TRBV28 combines with J gene TRBJ1-1; D not certain. Germline V CDR1 and CDR2: MDHEN, SYDVKM. V was clipped by 7 bases and J by 1 base, with 13 bases between them. This CDR3 comprises 14 residues. The DNA of the CDR3 is TGTGCCAGCACCCTAAGGCGGGCGAACACTGAAGCTTTCTTT. Translation: CASTLRRANTEAFF.

V usage is TRBV5-5 and J usage is TRBJ2-3; possible D gene TRBD1, 5 bases. The CDR3 consists of 13 residues. Trimming removed 1 base from V and 6 bases from J, with 9 bases in between. Germline assignment: CDR1 SGHKS and CDR2 YYEKEE (reference sequence). The CDR3 protein is CASSLWGPDTQYF. The CDR3 bases are TGTGCCAGCAGCTTGTGGGGCCCCGATACGCAGTATTTT.

V gene TRBV6-1 combines with J gene TRBJ2-1; D gene uncertain. Per the germline V gene, CDR1 is MNHNS and CDR2 is SASEGT. This CDR3 has 16 amino acids. Trimming stripped 4 bases from V and 0 bases from J, with 13 bases between. CDR3 bases: TGTGCCAGCAGTGGGTTTGACATGAGCTCCTACAATGAGCAGTTCTTC. Protein product: CASSGFDMSSYNEQFF.

In DNA, the CDR3 is TGCGCCAGCAGCTTGGATGCGGATAGGGGAGGTGGCTACACCTTC. It is translated as CASSLDADRGGGYTF. The chain combines TRBV5-1 with TRBJ1-2, with D perhaps TRBD1 (5 bases). The CDR3 length is 15 residues. CDR1 and CDR2 (germline): SGHRS, YFSETQ. V gave up 0 bases and J gave up 7 bases, with 16 bases separating them. The full variable domain, its missing parts supplied by reference TRBV5-1 and TRBJ1-2, is KAGVTQTPRYLIKTRGQQVTLSCSPISGHRSVSWYQQTPGQGLQFLFEYFSETQRNKGNFPGRFSGRQFSNSRSEMNVSTLELGDSALYLCASSLDADRGGGYTFGSGTRLTVV.

CDR3 protein: CATSDFGDYGVFF. As DNA, the CDR3 is TGTGCCACCAGTGATTTTGGGGACTATGGGGTGTTCTTC. This chain uses TRBV24-1 with TRBJ2-1; TRBD2 agrees at 7 bases. From germline, CDR1 is KGHDR and CDR2 SFDVKD. J lost 15 bases, V lost 1 base, and 8 bases had no gene match. The length of the CDR3 is 13 residues.

The chain couples TRBV29-1 to TRBJ2-1, with 11 bases aligning to TRBD2. The ends lost 6 bases at V and 5 bases at J; junction bases unmatched: 6. Germline values: CDR1 SQVTM, CDR2 ANQGSEA. CDR3 length equals 14 residues. CDR3 bases: TGCAGCGTGGAGACTAGCGGGATCGACAATGAGCAGTTCTTC. This translates into CSVETSGIDNEQFF.

The chain is built from TRBV12-3 or TRBV12-4 and TRBJ1-1; 8 bases match TRBD1. V lost 5 bases, J lost 9 bases, and 5 bases stayed unmatched. The CDR3 covers 12 residues. This CDR3 reads CASSQTGVQAFF. CDR3 DNA sequence: TGTGCCAGCAGTCAGACAGGGGTGCAAGCTTTCTTT.

The chain links TRBV28 to TRBJ1-3, with D possibly TRBD1 on 6 matching bases. Trimming stripped 3 bases from V and 2 bases from J, with 11 bases between. Per germline, CDR1 MDHEN and CDR2 SYDVKM. CDR3 length: 15 residues. As DNA, the CDR3 is TGTGCCAGCAGTTTTCCGCAGGGGACTGGAAACACCATATATTTT. The encoded protein is CASSFPQGTGNTIYF.

Worth noting for this clone: Compared with germline, one end of the junction differs, possibly owing to a read error. The chain couples TRBV10-3 to TRBJ2-1; 14 bases match TRBD2. CDR3 length: 16 amino acids. Germline CDR1 is ENHRY and CDR2 is SYGVKD. Here the CDR3 DNA reads TGCGGACTAGCGGGAGGATTCCCTAGCTCCTACAATGAGCAGTTCTTC. Its translation is CGLAGGFPSSYNEQFF.

The chain joins TRBV12-5 to TRBJ2-5, with 7 nucleotides matching TRBD2. The germline gives CDR1 LGHNT, CDR2 FRNRAP. The CDR3 runs to 16 residues. J gave up 5 bases and V 6 bases, and 15 bases lay outside the gene matches. In nucleotides, the CDR3 is TGTGCTAGTGGCTCCGGACAAGCGGGAAATTTTGAGACCCAGTACTTC. It specifies CASGSGQAGNFETQYF.

The gene calls are TRBV30 and TRBJ2-2, with D possibly TRBD2 on 5 matching bases. Per the germline V gene, CDR1 is GTSNPN and CDR2 is SVGIG (reference sequence). The CDR3 spans 14 residues. V was shortened by 4 bases and J by 2 bases, with 11 bases between the two germline ends. CDR3 nucleotides: TGTGCCTGGACCGGAGGCAGCAACACCGGGGAGCTGTTTTTT. As protein: CAWTGGSNTGELFF.